Below, 32 T cell receptor beta chains from the same sample are listed, as sequenced in a study of blood T cell repertoires in COVID-19. Produced via immunoSEQ multiplex PCR; TCRdb's table is partial and in-frame only. This sample carries under 200,000 clones, over 75% of them seen once, and the ten largest clones take 0.5% to 0.6%. The sequenced material came from peripheral blood. Receptors originate from a man aged 45 to 65 with acute or convalescent COVID-19.

The chain links TRBV30 to TRBJ1-4; 8 nucleotides line up with TRBD1. Germline-derived CDR1 and CDR2 are GTSNPN and SVGIG (reference sequence). Unmatched junction bases numbered 5, after V lost 4 bases and J lost 10 bases. The CDR3 extends over 12 amino acids. As DNA, the CDR3 is TGTGCCTGGAACGGACAGGGCGGAAAACTGTTTTTT. It codes for CAWNGQGGKLFF.

V gene TRBV19 combines with J gene TRBJ2-3, with TRBD1 matching over 8 bases. The germline gives CDR1 LNHDA, CDR2 SQIVND (reference sequence). V lost 5 bases to trimming and J lost 0 bases; unmatched junction nucleotides: 7. The CDR3 runs to 16 residues. The CDR3 sequence: CASSAYQGASTDTQYF. The CDR3 DNA is TGTGCCAGTAGTGCCTATCAGGGGGCAAGCACAGATACGCAGTATTTT.

The chain couples TRBV28 to TRBJ2-1; the D gene is possibly TRBD1 (6 bases). CDR1 is MDHEN and CDR2 is SYDVKM in the germline V gene. V lost 5 bases to trimming and J lost 10 bases, with 15 bases between them. This CDR3 spans 13 amino acids. The CDR3 is CASSQYREREQFF. The CDR3 DNA follows: TGTGCCAGCAGTCAATACAGGGAGAGGGAGCAGTTCTTC.

This rearrangement joins TRBV18 to TRBJ1-1; D gene ambiguous. The germline CDR1 and CDR2 sequences are KGHSH and LQKENI. There are 15 residues in the CDR3. The V and J ends lost 1 base and 3 bases respectively, with 12 bases between them. The CDR3 spells CASSPRREWDTEAFF. The DNA for the CDR3 is TGTGCCAGCTCACCACGAAGGGAGTGGGACACTGAAGCTTTCTTT.

This chain joins TRBV6-4 and TRBJ2-2, with D possibly being TRBD1 (5 bases). Germline V CDR1 and CDR2: MRHNA, SNTAGT. The V gene lost 3 bases and the J gene lost 6 bases, with 8 bases spanning the gap. The CDR3 covers 13 residues. Written as DNA, the CDR3 is TGTGCCAGCAGTGAACAGGTTCCCGGGGAGCTGTTTTTT. Its translation: CASSEQVPGELFF.

This clone was seen only once. The chain uses TRBV20-1 and TRBJ1-1; no reliable D call. The length of the CDR3 is 11 residues. Trimming pared 3 bases from V and 3 bases from J, leaving 5 bases between. From germline, CDR1 is DFQATT and CDR2 SNEGSKA (reference sequence). Written as DNA, the CDR3 is TGCAGTGCTAGGGCAGACACTGAAGCTTTCTTT. The encoded protein is CSARADTEAFF.

The V gene is TRBV19, the J gene TRBJ2-2, with TRBD2 as a possible D gene (6 bases). The CDR3 runs 15 residues. Looked up from germline, CDR1 is LNHDA and CDR2 is SQIVND (reference sequence). The ends were cut back, 10 bases at V and 1 base at J, with 16 bases in the middle. CDR3 bases: TGTGCCAATCATCGGCTCGGGGGGAACACCGGGGAGCTGTTTTTT. Protein product: CANHRLGGNTGELFF.

V is TRBV3-1 (or the pseudogene TRBV3-2) and J is TRBJ1-5; D is unclear. There are 14 residues in the CDR3. V gave up 0 bases and J gave up 9 bases, with 12 bases separating them. CDR1 is LGHDT, CDR2 YNNKEL, per germline (reference sequence). CDR3 bases: TGTGCCAGCAGCCAAGATTTACAGCCCAGGCCCCAGCATTTT. Translation gives CASSQDLQPRPQHF.

The J gene is TRBJ2-4, the V gene TRBV19, with D unresolved. The germline V and J ends were trimmed by 6 bases and 4 bases, with 4 bases remaining between them. Germline CDR1 reads LNHDA; CDR2 reads SQIVND (reference sequence). This CDR3 region has 11 residues. The CDR3 DNA follows: TGTGCCAGTAGCCCGAAAAACATTCAGTACTTC. Translated: CASSPKNIQYF.

V is TRBV28 and J is TRBJ2-3, with 7 bases lining up with TRBD2. Germline-derived CDR1 and CDR2 are MDHEN and SYDVKM. J gave up 3 bases and V 2 bases, and 11 bases lay outside the gene matches. The CDR3 consists of 17 residues. CDR3 in amino acids: CASSLRFRGGGTDTQYF. The CDR3 DNA follows: TGTGCCAGCAGTTTAAGGTTCCGCGGGGGAGGGACAGATACGCAGTATTTT.

The rearrangement links TRBV2 to TRBJ1-1; D perhaps matches TRBD1 (5 bases). The length of the CDR3 is 12 residues. V shed 7 bases and J shed 2 bases, with 8 bases lying between them. Germline CDR1 reads SNHLY; CDR2 reads FYNNEI. The DNA of the CDR3 is TGTGCCAGCATGACAGCCAACACTGAAGCTTTCTTT. Residues: CASMTANTEAFF.

The chain carries TRBV11-2 and TRBJ1-1, with TRBD1 as a possible D gene (5 bases). The germline CDR1 and CDR2 sequences are SGHAT and FQNNGV. The CDR3 loop spans 14 amino acids. V was clipped by 7 bases and J by 2 bases, with 14 bases between them. The CDR3 is CASTFWGSNTEAFF. CDR3 coding DNA: TGTGCCAGCACCTTTTGGGGCAGCAACACTGAAGCTTTCTTT.

The genes are TRBV10-2 and TRBJ2-3; 7 bases agree with TRBD2. V lost 8 bases to trimming and J lost 4 bases; unmatched junction nucleotides: 15. The CDR3 has 16 amino acids. Germline assignment: CDR1 WSHSY and CDR2 SAAADI. In DNA form, the CDR3 reads TGCGCCAGCTACCCGTGGGGGGGGGATGGCTCAGATACGCAGTATTTT. This codes for CASYPWGGDGSDTQYF.

The genes are TRBV2 and TRBJ2-3; D unresolved. V gave up 8 bases and J gave up 4 bases, with 10 bases separating them. Germline V gene data show CDR1 as SNHLY and CDR2 as FYNNEI. This CDR3 contains 12 residues. CDR3: CASPSGADTQYF. The CDR3 DNA sequence: TGTGCCAGCCCGTCGGGTGCAGATACGCAGTATTTT.

The chain combines TRBV9 with TRBJ1-2, with D unclear. The germline V and J ends were trimmed by 4 bases and 0 bases, with 16 bases remaining between them. Germline CDR1 and CDR2: SGDLS and YYNGEE. CDR3 length equals 16 residues. The CDR3 loop reads CASSKVGRNPNYGYTF. The CDR3 bases are TGTGCCAGCAGCAAAGTCGGCAGGAATCCTAACTATGGCTACACCTTC.

V usage is TRBV7-6 and J usage is TRBJ1-6, with D possibly being TRBD1 (6 bases). Trimming pared 5 bases from V and 9 bases from J, leaving 14 bases between. Germline V gene lookup returns CDR1 SGHVS and CDR2 FNYEAQ. CDR3 length: 14 amino acids. CDR3: CASSTRGGGSPLHF. The CDR3, as DNA: TGTGCCAGCAGCACCCGGGGAGGGGGTTCACCCCTCCACTTT. Full variable domain (missing parts from reference TRBV7-6 and TRBJ1-6): GAGVSQSPRYKVTKRGQDVALRCDPISGHVSLYWYRQALGQGPEFLTYFNYEAQQDKSGLPNDRFSAERPEGSISTLTIQRTEQRDSAMYRCASSTRGGGSPLHFGNGTRLTVT.

The gene calls are TRBV15 and TRBJ1-2, with 8 bases fitting TRBD1. Per the germline V gene, CDR1 is LNHNV and CDR2 is YYDKDF (reference sequence). J lost 4 bases, V lost 0 bases, and 1 base had no gene match. There are 14 residues in the CDR3. CDR3 DNA: TGTGCCACCAGCAGAGAGCAGGGGGCCTATGGCTACACCTTC. This codes for CATSREQGAYGYTF.

This clone was counted between two and nine times. The chain couples TRBV7-8 to TRBJ2-5; D may be TRBD2 (6 bases). V gave up 1 base and J gave up 3 bases, with 15 bases separating them. Germline assignment: CDR1 SGHVS and CDR2 FQNEAQ. The CDR3 is 16 residues long. CDR3 loop: CASSLVGGTGKETQYF. CDR3 sequence (DNA): TGTGCCAGCAGCTTAGTCGGGGGTACGGGTAAAGAGACCCAGTACTTC.

The sample holds a few counts of this clone. The chain joins TRBV6-1 to TRBJ2-3; possible D gene TRBD1, 7 bases. The V gene's germline CDR1 is MNHNS and CDR2 SASEGT. CDR3 length: 16 residues. V gave up 0 bases and J gave up 6 bases, with 16 bases separating them. Here the CDR3 DNA reads TGTGCCAGCAGTGAAGCTGCCCAGGGGGGCTGGGATACGCAGTATTTT. Translation: CASSEAAQGGWDTQYF.

The chain uses TRBV10-3 and TRBJ1-1; D may be TRBD1 (6 bases). The V end was cut by 6 bases, the J end by 0 bases, with 11 bases between. This CDR3 comprises 14 residues. Germline values: CDR1 ENHRY, CDR2 SYGVKD. The CDR3 DNA reads TGTGCCATCAGCAAAGGACAGATGAACACTGAAGCTTTCTTT. Translating gives CAISKGQMNTEAFF.

The chain couples TRBV27 to TRBJ2-2, with D perhaps matching TRBD2 (6 bases). CDR1 MNHEY and CDR2 SMNVEV come from the germline V gene (reference sequence). V was trimmed by 2 bases and J by 4 bases, leaving 11 bases between them. The CDR3 loop spans 15 amino acids. The chain's CDR3 is CASSLRQEGTGELFF. The CDR3 coding sequence is TGTGCCAGCAGTTTACGGCAGGAGGGCACCGGGGAGCTGTTTTTT.

This chain links TRBV28 with TRBJ2-3, with a weak D call TRBD1 (5 bases). Per the germline V gene, CDR1 is MDHEN and CDR2 is SYDVKM. CDR3 length: 13 residues. Trimming cost V 6 bases and J 6 bases, with 13 bases left between them. The DNA for the CDR3 is TGTGCCAGCAGCCCCCGACAGATCGATACGCAGTATTTT. This encodes CASSPRQIDTQYF.

The V and J genes are TRBV9 and TRBJ2-1; 9 bases line up with TRBD1. From germline, CDR1 is SGDLS and CDR2 YYNGEE. CDR3 length: 17 amino acids. With 3 bases clipped from V and 5 bases from J, the junction kept 12 bases outside the gene matches. The CDR3 protein is CASSAGTGTLGHNEQFF. CDR3 sequence (DNA): TGTGCCAGCAGCGCCGGGACAGGGACACTGGGACACAATGAGCAGTTCTTC.

The V call is TRBV9, the J call TRBJ2-5, with a weak D call TRBD1 (5 bases). The germline CDR1 and CDR2 sequences are SGDLS and YYNGEE. Trimming removed 2 bases at V and 1 base at J, with 9 bases between. The CDR3 sequence is 14 residues long. As DNA, the CDR3 is TGTGCCAGCAGCGTGACAGCGTCCCAAGAGACCCAGTACTTC. This gives the protein CASSVTASQETQYF.

This clone was recorded a few times. This rearrangement joins TRBV6-5 to TRBJ1-1; D unresolved. CDR1 is MNHEY and CDR2 is SVGAGI in the germline V gene. This CDR3 is 11 amino acids long. V was clipped by 10 bases and J by 4 bases, with 10 bases between them. This chain's CDR3 is CATRRGTEAFF. DNA for the CDR3: TGTGCCACCCGTCGGGGCACTGAAGCTTTCTTT.

This chain links TRBV28 with TRBJ1-1; 7 nucleotides agree with TRBD1. The germline gives CDR1 MDHEN, CDR2 SYDVKM. V trimming: 4 bases; J trimming: 2 bases; junction bases outside the gene matches: 10. The CDR3 spans 16 residues. The CDR3 DNA sequence: TGTGCCAGCAGTTCGCCTAACCGACAGGGTAACACTGAAGCTTTCTTT. This codes for CASSSPNRQGNTEAFF.

CDR3 loop: CASSAQGVNTEAFF. The CDR3 nucleotides read TGTGCCAGCAGTGCACAGGGGGTGAACACTGAAGCTTTCTTT. The chain recombines TRBV2 with TRBJ1-1, with 8 positions matching TRBD1. This CDR3 contains 14 residues. Losses at the gene ends were 4 bases for V and 0 bases for J; bases not matched to a gene: 1. Germline values: CDR1 SNHLY, CDR2 FYNNEI.

The DNA of the CDR3 is TGTGCCACCAGTGCGGCGGGAGGGGCGTACGAGCAGTACTTC. As protein: CATSAAGGAYEQYF. The chain carries TRBV24-1 and TRBJ2-7; 9 nucleotides match TRBD2. The CDR3 is 14 amino acids. Trimming cost V 5 bases and J 4 bases; bases outside gene matches: 5. CDR1 and CDR2 from the germline V gene are KGHDR and SFDVKD.

The CDR3 DNA is TGTGCCAGTGGACTAGCGGGGGGCCGGGACACCGGGGAGCTGTTTTTT. Translated: CASGLAGGRDTGELFF. The gene calls are TRBV7-2 and TRBJ2-2, with 14 bases lining up with TRBD2. V dropped 9 bases and J dropped 3; count of bases not matched to a gene: 6. The germline CDR1 and CDR2 sequences are SGHTA and FQGNSA. CDR3 length equals 16 residues.

The chain employs TRBV19 and TRBJ1-2; perhaps TRBD1 as D (5 bases). This CDR3 is 13 amino acids long. V lost 3 bases to trimming and J lost 7 bases, with 12 bases between them. The germline V gene has CDR1 LNHDA and CDR2 SQIVND (reference sequence). The CDR3 is CASSIGREGGYTF. CDR3 in DNA: TGTGCCAGTAGTATCGGCAGGGAAGGTGGCTACACCTTC.

The V call is TRBV28, the J call TRBJ1-4; 8 bases match TRBD1. The CDR3 extends over 19 amino acids. V lost 6 bases, J lost 3 bases, and 18 bases stayed unmatched. Per the germline V gene, CDR1 is MDHEN and CDR2 is SYDVKM. For the CDR3, the DNA is TGTGCCAGCAGCCCCGCCAGGGGGCGCATCCCGGCCCCTAATGAAAAACTGTTTTTT. Its translation: CASSPARGRIPAPNEKLFF.

The gene calls are TRBV27 and TRBJ2-7; 9 bases line up with TRBD1. Unmatched junction bases numbered 19, after V lost 2 bases and J lost 5 bases. The CDR3 loop spans 19 amino acids. Per germline, CDR1 MNHEY and CDR2 SMNVEV (reference sequence). The CDR3 is CASSLGTGQGAAGVHEQYF. CDR3 in DNA: TGTGCCAGCAGTTTAGGGACGGGACAGGGTGCCGCGGGAGTTCACGAGCAGTACTTC.